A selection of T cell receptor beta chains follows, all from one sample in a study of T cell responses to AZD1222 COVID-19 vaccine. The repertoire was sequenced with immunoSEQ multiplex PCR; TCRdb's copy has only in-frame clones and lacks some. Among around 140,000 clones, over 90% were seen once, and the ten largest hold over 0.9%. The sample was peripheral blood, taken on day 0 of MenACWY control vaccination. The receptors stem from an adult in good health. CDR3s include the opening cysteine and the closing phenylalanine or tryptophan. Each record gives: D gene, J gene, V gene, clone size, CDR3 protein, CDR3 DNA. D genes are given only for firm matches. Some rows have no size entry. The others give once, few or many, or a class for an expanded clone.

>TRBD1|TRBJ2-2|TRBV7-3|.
CASSPGTGGVTGELFF
TGTGCCAGCAGCCCCGGGACAGGGGGAGTAACCGGGGAGCTGTTTTTT
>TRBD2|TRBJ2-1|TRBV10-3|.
CAIGSGRAHFEQFF
TGTGCCATCGGAAGCGGGAGGGCCCACTTTGAGCAGTTCTTC
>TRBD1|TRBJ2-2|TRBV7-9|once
CASSTRDRDPGELFF
TGTGCCAGCAGCACCCGGGACAGGGACCCCGGGGAGCTGTTTTTT
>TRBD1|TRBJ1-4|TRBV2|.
CASSPGTGGEKLFF
TGTGCCAGCAGCCCCGGGACAGGGGGCGAAAAACTGTTTTTT
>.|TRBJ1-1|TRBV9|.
CASSASTAEINTEAFF
TGTGCCAGCAGCGCTTCGACGGCAGAGATTAACACTGAAGCTTTCTTT
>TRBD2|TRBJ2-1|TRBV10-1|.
CASSNGLAGVRFF
TGCGCCAGCAGTAATGGACTAGCGGGAGTTCGGTTCTTC
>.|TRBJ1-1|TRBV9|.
CASSGAGLGAFF
TGTGCCAGCAGCGGAGCGGGCCTGGGAGCTTTCTTT
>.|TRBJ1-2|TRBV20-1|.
CSARKDGYTF
TGCAGTGCTAGGAAGGATGGCTACACCTTC
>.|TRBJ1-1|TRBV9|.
CASSGPLRDTEAFF
TGTGCCAGCAGCGGGCCTCTGCGGGACACTGAAGCTTTCTTT
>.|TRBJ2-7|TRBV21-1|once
CASSKTSGQDSYEQYF
TGTGCCAGCAGCAAAACTTCGGGACAGGACTCCTACGAGCAGTACTTC
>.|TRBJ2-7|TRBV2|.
CASRGYEQYF
TGTGCCAGCAGAGGATACGAGCAGTACTTC
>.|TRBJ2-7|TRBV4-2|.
CASSQDGTYEQYF
TGTGCCAGCAGCCAAGATGGCACCTACGAGCAGTACTTC
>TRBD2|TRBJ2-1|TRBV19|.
CASSTGLPWRAGVNNEQFF
TGTGCCAGTAGTACGGGACTACCATGGAGAGCCGGCGTCAACAATGAGCAGTTCTTC
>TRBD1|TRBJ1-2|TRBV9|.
CASSVGQGATGQRGYTF
TGTGCCAGCAGCGTAGGGCAGGGGGCGACGGGGCAACGAGGCTACACCTTC
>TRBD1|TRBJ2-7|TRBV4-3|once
CASRLGQQGGPYEQYF
TGCGCCAGCAGACTAGGGCAACAGGGGGGCCCCTACGAGCAGTACTTC
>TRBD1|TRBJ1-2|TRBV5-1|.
CASSLGTGGYGYTF
TGCGCCAGCAGCTTGGGGACAGGGGGCTATGGCTACACCTTC
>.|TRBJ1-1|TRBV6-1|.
CASSDSTEAFF
TGTGCCAGCAGTGATAGCACTGAAGCTTTCTTT
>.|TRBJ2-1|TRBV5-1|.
CASRPVARDEQFF
TGCGCCAGCAGGCCGGTCGCGAGGGATGAGCAGTTCTTC
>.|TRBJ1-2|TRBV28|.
CASGGAFHGYTF
TGTGCCAGCGGAGGGGCTTTCCATGGCTACACCTTC
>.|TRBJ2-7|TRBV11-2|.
CASSLDLSDASREQYF
TGTGCCAGCAGCTTAGATCTGTCAGACGCTTCTCGGGAGCAGTACTTC
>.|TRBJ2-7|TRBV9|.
CASSVGITGAYEQYF
TGTGCCAGCAGCGTAGGGATCACCGGCGCCTACGAGCAGTACTTC
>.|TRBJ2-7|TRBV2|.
CASSESDEQYF
TGTGCCAGCAGTGAGAGCGACGAGCAGTACTTC
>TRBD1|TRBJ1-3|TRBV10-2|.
CASSRTGLASSGNTIYF
TGCGCCAGCTCCCGGACAGGTTTAGCGAGCTCTGGAAACACCATATATTTT
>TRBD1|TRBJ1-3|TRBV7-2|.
CASSSFHRGLSGNTIYF
TGTGCCAGCAGCTCATTCCACAGGGGGCTCTCTGGAAACACCATATATTTT
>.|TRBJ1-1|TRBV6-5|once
CASSPGRVVAAEAFF
TGTGCCAGCAGTCCGGGCCGGGTAGTAGCGGCTGAAGCTTTCTTT
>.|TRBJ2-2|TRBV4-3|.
CASSQDKWSGELFF
TGCGCCAGCAGCCAAGACAAATGGTCCGGGGAGCTGTTTTTT
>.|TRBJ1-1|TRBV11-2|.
CASSLSNTEAFF
TGTGCCAGCAGTCTCAGCAACACTGAAGCTTTCTTT
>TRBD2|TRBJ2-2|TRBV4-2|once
CASSQGLAGTLGTGELFF
TGTGCCAGCAGCCAAGGGCTAGCGGGGACCTTGGGCACCGGGGAGCTGTTTTTT
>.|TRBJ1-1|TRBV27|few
CASSYLSTGLNTEAFF
TGTGCCAGCAGCTACCTGTCGACAGGATTGAACACTGAAGCTTTCTTT
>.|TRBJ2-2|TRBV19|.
CASSTGRGAGELFF
TGTGCCAGCAGTACAGGGAGAGGCGCCGGGGAGCTGTTTTTT
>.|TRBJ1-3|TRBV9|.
CASSVGANPTSGNTIYF
TGTGCCAGCAGCGTAGGTGCCAACCCCACCTCTGGAAACACCATATATTTT